This TCR beta chain was found in a study of T cell changes during pregnancy in multiple sclerosis. Sequencing was performed with immunoSEQ multiplex PCR; in TCRdb, only in-frame clones are kept and a portion is missing. The data show 40,000 or so clones, 90% seen once. This CDR3 is 15 amino acids long. Germline assignment: CDR1 WNHNN and CDR2 SYGVQD (reference sequence). Losses at the gene ends were 6 bases for V and 0 bases for J; bases not matched to a gene: 5. The clonotype comes from a female donor with multiple sclerosis, enrolled in a pregnancy study. V is TRBV10-1 and J is TRBJ1-5; 7 bases agree with TRBD1. This specimen was CD8+ T cells from peripheral blood mononuclear cells, taken in the first trimester of pregnancy. Written as DNA, the CDR3 is TGCGCCAGCAGAGATACAGGGGCTAGCAATCAGCCCCAGCATTTT. The encoded protein is CASRDTGASNQPQHF.